These 6 T cell receptor beta chains came from one sample sequenced in a study of T-cell reconstitution after alpha-beta-depleted transplantation in children. Preparing the TCRbeta library involved the use of unique molecular identifiers. TCRdb called the PCR reads again in MiXCR, with one record for every CDR3 protein. The data show tens of thousands of distinct CDR3 sequences, roughly 5% seen once. The source was PBMCs, mostly from graft donor cells, collected 180 days after TCRalphabeta/CD19-depleted stem cell transplant. These receptors all stem from a boy less than two years old who had a stem cell transplant for acute myeloid leukemia, so the T cells may come from the graft donor.

This clonotype showed up many times. This sequence joins TRBV6-2 or TRBV6-3 and TRBJ2-7; D is ambiguous. This CDR3 is built from 13 residues. The V and J ends lost 0 bases and 3 bases respectively, with 6 bases between them. Germline CDR1 and CDR2: MNHEY and SVGEGT. The CDR3 loop reads CASSYSLSYEQYV. CDR3 coding DNA: TGTGCCAGCAGTTACTCTCTCAGCTACGAGCAGTACGTC.

In this sample, this clonotype turned up many times. The chain carries TRBV10-2 and TRBJ1-5; unclear D gene. CDR1 is WSHSY and CDR2 is SAAADI in the germline V gene. This CDR3 has 14 residues. V was cut by 3 bases and J by 4 bases, with 10 bases left in between. The CDR3: CASSEGSLNQPQHF. DNA of the CDR3: TGCGCCAGCAGTGAAGGCAGCTTGAATCAGCCCCAGCATTTT.

This clonotype was recorded many times. The chain joins TRBV4-1 to TRBJ1-5, with D possibly matching TRBD1 (6 bases). This CDR3 contains 14 residues. V lost 1 base and J lost 4, with 8 bases in between. Germline CDR1 and CDR2: MGHRA and YSYEKL. CDR3 bases: TGCGCCAGCAGCCAAGCAGGGGAAAATCAGCCCCAGCATTTT. Translation gives CASSQAGENQPQHF.

There are many counts of this clonotype. The genes are TRBV7-2 and TRBJ2-1; D is ambiguous. Looked up from germline, CDR1 is SGHTA and CDR2 is FQGNSA. The CDR3 covers 13 residues. Trimming shortened V by 1 base and J by 4 bases, and 5 bases separated the two germline ends. Here the CDR3 reads CASSLVGYNEQFF. The DNA of the CDR3 is TGTGCCAGCAGCTTAGTAGGTTACAATGAGCAGTTCTTC.

This clonotype has ten or more counts. Written as DNA, the CDR3 is TGCGCCAGCAGCCTCTGGACGGCTAACACTGAAGCTTTCTTT. It codes for CASSLWTANTEAFF. V is TRBV5-1 and J is TRBJ1-1; D is uncertain. Germline values: CDR1 SGHRS, CDR2 YFSETQ. V was clipped by 4 bases and J by 2 bases, with 12 bases between them. The length of the CDR3 is 14 residues.

This clonotype was detected many times. CDR3 DNA sequence: TGTGCCAGCAGCATCGGGACTAGCTTTGAGCAGTTCTTC. Its protein product is CASSIGTSFEQFF. The chain links TRBV7-8 to TRBJ2-1, with TRBD2 matching over 9 bases. This CDR3 comprises 13 residues. The germline gives CDR1 SGHVS, CDR2 FQNEAQ. V gave up 5 bases and J gave up 9 bases; unmatched junction bases: 5.